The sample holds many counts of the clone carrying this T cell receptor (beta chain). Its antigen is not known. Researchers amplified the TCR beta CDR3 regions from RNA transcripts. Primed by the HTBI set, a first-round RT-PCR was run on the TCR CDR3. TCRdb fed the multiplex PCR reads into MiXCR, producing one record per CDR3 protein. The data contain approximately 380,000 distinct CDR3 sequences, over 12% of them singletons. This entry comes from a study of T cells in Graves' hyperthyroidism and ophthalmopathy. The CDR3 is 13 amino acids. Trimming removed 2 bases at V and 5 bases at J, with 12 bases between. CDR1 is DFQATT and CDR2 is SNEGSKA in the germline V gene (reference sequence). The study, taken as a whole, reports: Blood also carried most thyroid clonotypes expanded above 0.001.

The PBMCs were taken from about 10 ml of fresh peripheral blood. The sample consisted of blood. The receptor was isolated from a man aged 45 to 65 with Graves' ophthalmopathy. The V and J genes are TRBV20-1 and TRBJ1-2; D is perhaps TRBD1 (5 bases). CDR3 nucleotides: TGCAGTGCTAGACGACAGCAGGGTTATGGCTACACCTTC. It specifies CSARRQQGYGYTF.